The 15 T cell receptor beta chains presented below share a single source sample, sequenced in a study of shared clonotypes between healthy human individuals. Generated by immunoSEQ multiplex PCR, the TCRdb table keeps only in-frame clones and is missing some. The data contain millions of clones, over 85% of them seen just once; the ten biggest clones take up 0.1% to 0.15%. Sequenced input: naive CD4+ T cells sorted from blood. Subset of the sample: CD45RA+ positively selected. These receptors were collected from a man between 18 and 29 years old in good health.

The rearrangement joins TRBV12-5 to TRBJ2-1, with TRBD2 matching over 8 bases. Losses at the gene ends were 4 bases for V and 0 bases for J; bases not matched to a gene: 8. CDR1 and CDR2 from the germline V gene are LGHNT and FRNRAP. The CDR3 runs to 17 residues. DNA of the CDR3: TGTGCTAGTGGTTCAATAGCGGGACTAAGCTCCTACAATGAGCAGTTCTTC. Translation gives CASGSIAGLSSYNEQFF.

The CDR3 nucleotides read TGTGCCAGCAGCTTAGGTTGGACGGGCCCCAGCTCCTACGAGCAGTACTTC. Translated, it gives CASSLGWTGPSSYEQYF. This chain connects TRBV7-9 to TRBJ2-7; no firm D call. V was cut by 1 base and J by 0 bases, with 16 bases left in between. The germline CDR1 and CDR2 sequences are SEHNR and FQNEAQ (reference sequence). The CDR3 is 17 amino acids.

The genes are TRBV5-6 and TRBJ2-2, with D perhaps given as TRBD1 or TRBD2 (6 bases each). V was clipped by 1 base and J by 4 bases, with 11 bases between them. Germline CDR1 is SGHDT and CDR2 is YYEEEE. The CDR3 is 15 residues long. The CDR3 protein is CASSLRSGATGELFF. The CDR3 nucleotides are TGTGCCAGCAGCTTGAGATCGGGGGCCACCGGGGAGCTGTTTTTT.

The chain combines TRBV7-2 with TRBJ2-5; D is possibly TRBD2 (5 bases). The CDR3 sequence is 13 residues long. Trimming cost V 3 bases and J 4 bases, with 9 bases left between them. CDR1 and CDR2 (germline): SGHTA, FQGNSA. In DNA, the CDR3 is TGTGCCAGCAGCTTTTTTGGAGGAGAGACCCAGTACTTC. It codes for CASSFFGGETQYF.

The chain recombines TRBV11-3 with TRBJ2-1; 13 positions agree with TRBD2. Germline-derived CDR1 and CDR2 are SGHNT and YENEEA. V was clipped by 4 bases and J by 5 bases; unmatched bases: 5. The length of the CDR3 is 16 residues. CDR3 coding DNA: TGTGCCAGCAGCTCAAGACTAGCGGGAGGAAACAATGAGCAGTTCTTC. As protein: CASSSRLAGGNNEQFF.

The count of this clone is one. The gene calls are TRBV10-3 and TRBJ1-5, with D possibly TRBD1 on 5 matching bases. CDR3 length: 14 residues. V was cut by 8 bases and J by 0 bases, with 11 bases left in between. Per the germline V gene, CDR1 is ENHRY and CDR2 is SYGVKD. The chain's CDR3 is CAIATGDSNQPQHF. The DNA of the CDR3 is TGTGCCATCGCAACAGGTGATAGCAATCAGCCCCAGCATTTT.

The table lists this clone with a count of one. This rearrangement joins TRBV4-1 to TRBJ2-1, with TRBD1 identical over 9 bases. The CDR3 extends over 18 amino acids. J lost 4 bases, V lost 0 bases, and 10 bases had no gene match. Per germline, CDR1 MGHRA and CDR2 YSYEKL. The CDR3: CASSQEGTGLGSYNEQFF. The DNA for the CDR3 is TGCGCCAGCAGCCAAGAGGGGACAGGGTTGGGGTCATACAATGAGCAGTTCTTC.

This sequence joins TRBV20-1 and TRBJ2-7; 7 bases are a match to TRBD2. This CDR3 is built from 11 residues. The ends lost 4 bases at V and 7 bases at J; junction bases unmatched: 4. Germline values: CDR1 DFQATT, CDR2 SNEGSKA (reference sequence). The CDR3 spells CSAIAGVEQYF. CDR3 sequence (DNA): TGCAGTGCTATCGCGGGAGTGGAGCAGTACTTC.

V is TRBV6-1 and J is TRBJ1-6, with TRBD1 matching over 10 bases. CDR3 length: 15 residues. Germline lookup yields CDR1 MNHNS and CDR2 SASEGT. J gave up 10 bases and V 4 bases, and 7 bases lay outside the gene matches. The CDR3: CASSGDRGVISPLHF. The CDR3 nucleotides read TGTGCCAGCAGTGGGGACAGGGGCGTCATCTCACCCCTCCACTTT.

This chain links TRBV11-2 with TRBJ2-3; TRBD1 matches at 7 bases. The CDR3 runs to 16 residues. Germline-derived CDR1 and CDR2 are SGHAT and FQNNGV. The V and J ends lost 5 bases and 5 bases, in that order; junction bases with no gene match: 13. The CDR3 DNA reads as TGTGCCAGCAGCCCAATCCGACAGGGTGGTGAAGATACGCAGTATTTT. Protein product: CASSPIRQGGEDTQYF.

The CDR3 here is CASSRLSEAGELFF. The DNA for the CDR3 is TGTGCCAGCAGCCGGTTATCTGAGGCCGGGGAGCTGTTTTTT. V is TRBV5-4 and J is TRBJ2-2; D is undetermined. The length of the CDR3 is 14 residues. CDR1 SGHNT and CDR2 YYREEE come from the germline V gene (reference sequence). Deletions cut 4 bases from V and 6 bases from J, with 13 bases between.

The chain couples TRBV6-1 to TRBJ1-6, with a tentative D call TRBD1 (5 bases). V gave up 4 bases and J gave up 8 bases, with 18 bases separating them. Germline loops: CDR1 MNHNS, CDR2 SASEGT. This CDR3 spans 16 amino acids. In DNA, the CDR3 is TGTGCCAGCAGTGGGGGGGGGACGGCCTTGTATTCACCCCTCCACTTT. This codes for CASSGGGTALYSPLHF.

The V gene is TRBV10-3, the J gene TRBJ1-1; D perhaps matches TRBD1 (6 bases). Germline CDR1 is ENHRY and CDR2 is SYGVKD. V was cut by 3 bases and J by 6 bases, with 8 bases left in between. The CDR3 runs to 12 residues. The CDR3 coding sequence is TGTGCCATCAGTGATACAGGGCCTGAAGCTTTCTTT. It codes for CAISDTGPEAFF.

This clone was observed a single time. V is TRBV4-2 and J is TRBJ2-3; 7 bases are shared with TRBD2. CDR3 length equals 18 residues. Germline CDR1 reads LGHNA; CDR2 reads YNFKEQ. Losses at the gene ends were 2 bases for V and 2 bases for J; bases not matched to a gene: 13. The CDR3 DNA sequence: TGTGCCAGCAGCCAAAGATTCTCTCCAGCGGGGATCACAGATACGCAGTATTTT. It translates to CASSQRFSPAGITDTQYF.

The rearrangement uses TRBV6-5 and TRBJ1-6; D may be TRBD1 (6 bases). Trimming pared 4 bases from V and 7 bases from J, leaving 14 bases between. CDR1 is MNHEY, CDR2 SVGAGI, per germline. This CDR3 has 15 amino acids. The CDR3: CASSSRQELNSPLHF. In DNA form, the CDR3 reads TGTGCCAGCAGTTCTAGACAGGAGCTCAATTCACCCCTCCACTTT.